Sequencing of this T cell receptor (beta chain) was carried out in a study of blood T cell repertoires in COVID-19. In the source study's methods: Amplification of reference gene primers was used by the study to estimate nucleated cell counts. TCRdb's table, derived via immunoSEQ multiplex PCR, lists solely in-frame clones and lacks some. The D gene and trimming were derived from the DNA, and the V and J assignments and clone size from that table. Found here are fewer than 300,000 clones, roughly 84% of them singletons; the top ten hold roughly 3.1%. Sample: peripheral blood. The sequence was obtained from a woman younger than 30 with acute or convalescent COVID-19.

This chain's CDR3 is CATSREGGGGYTF. In DNA form, the CDR3 reads TGTGCCACCAGCAGAGAGGGGGGTGGAGGCTACACCTTC. This rearrangement joins TRBV15 to TRBJ1-2; D may be TRBD1 (5 bases). The CDR3 is 13 amino acids. V was cut by 0 bases and J by 8 bases, with 10 bases left in between. Germline-derived CDR1 and CDR2 are LNHNV and YYDKDF (reference sequence).